The present T cell receptor (beta chain) was sequenced within a study of human T cells and chemical hapten exposure. Study conclusions and caveats: DPC sensitization did not alter TCRs above 1 in 1000 frequency.

Sequencing started from total RNA isolated from unfractionated whole blood. Individual cDNA molecules each carried unique molecular identifiers attached by the library. Per the authors' pipeline: 100,000 or so TCRs per sample was the median, with a range of about 20,000 to 690,600. TCRdb ran MiXCR on the 5' RACE reads and lists one entry per CDR3 protein. TCRdb, not the original authors, processed these V and J calls. The sample yields about 80,000 distinct CDR3 sequences, 7% to 8% seen once. The sample holds many counts of this clonotype. Antigen: not known. This TCR was sampled from a male donor in good health.

The CDR3: CASSEGYTQYF. CDR3 sequence (DNA): TGTGCCAGCAGTGAAGGGTATACGCAGTATTTT. This chain joins TRBV2 and TRBJ2-3; no clear D. CDR1 is SNHLY and CDR2 is FYNNEI in the germline V gene. The CDR3 has 11 amino acids. Trimming removed 1 base at V and 7 bases at J, with 3 bases between.